This entry is about one T cell receptor (beta chain). Its specificity is unknown. The data stem from a study of OX40 agonist ivuxolimab in advanced cancers. About the study: Age averaged about 60 years (range roughly 23 to 79), and around 87% were male. Findings and limits, study-wide: Mean expanded clone counts were higher in CD8+ than CD4+ T cells.

Deletions cut 6 bases from V and 0 bases from J, with 0 bases between. The length of the CDR3 is 10 residues. Looked up from germline, CDR1 is MNHEY and CDR2 is SMNVEV (reference sequence). The repertoire was sequenced with immunoSEQ multiplex PCR; TCRdb's copy has only in-frame clones and lacks some. Here the sample spans tens of thousands of clones, around nine tenths being singletons. The TCR sequence derives from an adult with an advanced solid tumor such as melanoma, head and neck, liver or kidney cancer. V is TRBV27 and J is TRBJ2-7; unclear D gene. Sequenced material: CD4+ or CD8+ T cells sorted from blood, taken in a trial of the OX40 agonist ivuxolimab. The CDR3 here is CASSSYEQYF. The DNA of the CDR3 is TGTGCCAGCAGCTCCTACGAGCAGTACTTC.